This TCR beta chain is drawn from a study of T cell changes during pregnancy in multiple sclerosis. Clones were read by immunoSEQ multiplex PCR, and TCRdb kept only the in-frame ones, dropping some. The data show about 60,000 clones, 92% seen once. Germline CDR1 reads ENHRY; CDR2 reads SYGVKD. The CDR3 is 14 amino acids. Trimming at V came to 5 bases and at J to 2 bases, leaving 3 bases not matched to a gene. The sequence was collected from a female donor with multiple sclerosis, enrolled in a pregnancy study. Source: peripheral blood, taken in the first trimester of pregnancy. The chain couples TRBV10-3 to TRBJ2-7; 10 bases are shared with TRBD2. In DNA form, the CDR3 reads TGTGCCATCAGTAAAGCGGGGGGGCCCTACGAGCAGTACTTC. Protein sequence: CAISKAGGPYEQYF.